This TCR beta chain was sequenced in a study of blood T cell repertoires in COVID-19. Study summary: Donors in the United States, Italy and Spain gave samples during acute or convalescent COVID-19. In each case, the material was cDNA or gDNA derived from T cells, B-cell-depleted T cells, or PBMCs.

In the study's own analysis: Counts of nucleated cells, estimated from reference gene primer amplification, were obtained. Sequencing used immunoSEQ multiplex PCR; TCRdb keeps in-frame clones, though not all of them. That table furnishes V, J and clone size, whereas the DNA furnished D and trimming. The sample lists 97,000 or so clones, approximately 84% occurring once. Germline CDR1 reads MNHEY; CDR2 reads SMNVEV (reference sequence). V shed 6 bases and J 1 base; nucleotides not matched to a gene: 8. The CDR3 runs 15 residues. This receptor was taken from a human donor in a cohort sampled during active COVID-19. This chain links TRBV27 with TRBJ2-7, with 8 bases identical to TRBD1. The sequencing sample was made of peripheral blood. This CDR3 reads CASRRPQGASYEQYF. The CDR3 bases are TGTGCCAGCAGACGCCCTCAGGGGGCGTCCTACGAGCAGTACTTC.